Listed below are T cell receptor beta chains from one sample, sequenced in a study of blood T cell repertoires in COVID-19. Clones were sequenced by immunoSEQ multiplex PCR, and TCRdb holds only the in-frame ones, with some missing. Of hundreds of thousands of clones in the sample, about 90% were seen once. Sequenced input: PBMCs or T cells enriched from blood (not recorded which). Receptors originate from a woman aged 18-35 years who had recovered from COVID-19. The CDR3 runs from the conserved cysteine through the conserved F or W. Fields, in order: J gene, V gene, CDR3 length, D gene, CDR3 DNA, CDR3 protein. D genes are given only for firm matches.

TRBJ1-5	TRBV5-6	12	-	TGTGCCAGCAGCTTTTCGAATCAGCCCCAGCATTTT	CASSFSNQPQHF
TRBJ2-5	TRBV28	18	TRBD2	TGTGCCAGCAGTTCATCGGGACTAGCGGGAGGCTCCCAAGAGACCCAGTACTTC	CASSSSGLAGGSQETQYF
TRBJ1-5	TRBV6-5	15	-	TGTGCCAGCAGTTACGGAGGCTCTAGCAATCAGCCCCAGCATTTT	CASSYGGSSNQPQHF
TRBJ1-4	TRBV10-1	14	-	TGCGCCAGCGCCGGGGGGGGGCAGAATGAAAAACTGTTTTTT	CASAGGGQNEKLFF
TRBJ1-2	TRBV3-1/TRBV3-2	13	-	TGTGCCAGCAGCCAAGATCCGCGGTATGGCTACACCTTC	CASSQDPRYGYTF
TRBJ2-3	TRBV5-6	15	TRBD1	TGTGCCAGCAGCTTGGGGGACAGTTCGTCAGATACGCAGTATTTT	CASSLGDSSSDTQYF
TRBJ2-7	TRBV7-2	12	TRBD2	TGTGCCAGCAGCTCCCCTCGCGGGGGGAAGTACTTC	CASSSPRGGKYF
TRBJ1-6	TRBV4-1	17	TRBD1	TGCGCCAGCAGCCCAACCTCGAACAGGGGGGTTGGGTCACCCCTCCACTTT	CASSPTSNRGVGSPLHF
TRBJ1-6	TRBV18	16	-	TGTGCCAGCTCACCCTCAGGGTCTGGGTATAATTCACCCCTCCACTTT	CASSPSGSGYNSPLHF
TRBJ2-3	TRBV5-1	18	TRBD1	TGCGCCAGCAGCTTGGGTGTGGCCCAGGCAGGGGGCTTGGATACGCAGTATTTT	CASSLGVAQAGGLDTQYF
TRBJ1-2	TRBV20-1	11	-	TGCAGTGCTAGATCCCTATATGGCTACACCTTC	CSARSLYGYTF
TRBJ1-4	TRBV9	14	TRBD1	TGTGCCAGCAGCGTGACAGGGGGTGATGAAAAACTGTTTTTT	CASSVTGGDEKLFF
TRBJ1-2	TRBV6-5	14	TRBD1	TGTGCCAGCAGCCCCGGGACAGGGGTTTATGGCTACACCTTC	CASSPGTGVYGYTF
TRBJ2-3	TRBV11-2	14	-	TGTGCCAGCAGCTTAGATACAGGGACAGATACGCAGTATTTT	CASSLDTGTDTQYF